The clone carrying this T cell receptor (beta chain) appeared a few times. This entry comes from a study of T-cell memory formation after mild COVID-19. The ends were cut back, 4 bases at V and 3 bases at J, with 10 bases in the middle. This CDR3 region has 13 residues. Looked up from germline, CDR1 is MGHDK and CDR2 is SYGVNS. cDNA libraries for TCR alpha and TCR beta, carrying sample barcodes and UMIs, came from 5'RACE with constant-segment primers. TCRdb re-called the 5' RACE reads with MiXCR, one entry per CDR3 protein. Among about 470,000 distinct CDR3 sequences listed, 15% to 20% were seen once.

Material for sequencing was PBMCs or a T cell subset sorted from them (not recorded which). This sequence was found in an adult woman who had mild COVID-19 (a few samples of this study predate the infection). Cell type and time point are not known. V usage is TRBV25-1 and J usage is TRBJ2-7; D is uncertain. The CDR3 loop reads CASSGGPSYEQYF. The DNA for the CDR3 is TGTGCCAGCAGTGGTGGACCGAGCTACGAGCAGTACTTC.